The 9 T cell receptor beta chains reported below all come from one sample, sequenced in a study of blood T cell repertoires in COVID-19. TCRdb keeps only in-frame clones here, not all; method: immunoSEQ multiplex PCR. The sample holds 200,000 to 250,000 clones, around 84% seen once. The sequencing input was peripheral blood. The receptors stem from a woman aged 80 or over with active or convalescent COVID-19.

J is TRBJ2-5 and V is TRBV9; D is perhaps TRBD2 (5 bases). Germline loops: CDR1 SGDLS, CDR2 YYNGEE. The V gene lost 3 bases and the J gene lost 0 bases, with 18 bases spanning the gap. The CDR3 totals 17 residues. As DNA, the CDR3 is TGTGCCAGCAGCGAGGGTTTCGGGCGAGGGTACCAAGAGACCCAGTACTTC. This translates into CASSEGFGRGYQETQYF.

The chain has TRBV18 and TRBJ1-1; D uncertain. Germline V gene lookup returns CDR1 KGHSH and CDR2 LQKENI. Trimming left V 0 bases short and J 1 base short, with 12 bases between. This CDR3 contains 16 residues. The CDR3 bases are TGTGCCAGCTCACCACCGGGGTCGGGGAGGAACACTGAAGCTTTCTTT. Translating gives CASSPPGSGRNTEAFF.

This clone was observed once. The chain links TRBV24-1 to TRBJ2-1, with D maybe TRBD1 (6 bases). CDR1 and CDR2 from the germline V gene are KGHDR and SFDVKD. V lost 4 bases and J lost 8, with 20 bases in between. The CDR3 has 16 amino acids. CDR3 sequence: CATSDLGARTPYEQFF. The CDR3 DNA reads TGTGCCACCAGTGACCTGGGGGCAAGGACTCCGTATGAGCAGTTCTTC.

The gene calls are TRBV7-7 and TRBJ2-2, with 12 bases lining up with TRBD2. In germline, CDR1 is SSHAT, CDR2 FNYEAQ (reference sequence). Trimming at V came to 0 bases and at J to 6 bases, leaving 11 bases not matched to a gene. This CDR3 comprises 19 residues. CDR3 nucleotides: TGTGCCAGCAGCTTAGCCCACTCTAGCGGGAGGGCCAGGGCCGGGGAGCTGTTTTTT. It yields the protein CASSLAHSSGRARAGELFF.

Here the CDR3 DNA reads TGTGCCAGCAGCTTAATGAGCAGAGGGCACAATGAGCAGTTCTTC. Amino acids: CASSLMSRGHNEQFF. The chain employs TRBV7-3 and TRBJ2-1; D might be TRBD2 (5 bases). Germline V lookup: CDR1 SGHTA, CDR2 FQGTGA. The V and J ends lost 1 base and 5 bases respectively, with 12 bases between them. The CDR3 has 15 residues.

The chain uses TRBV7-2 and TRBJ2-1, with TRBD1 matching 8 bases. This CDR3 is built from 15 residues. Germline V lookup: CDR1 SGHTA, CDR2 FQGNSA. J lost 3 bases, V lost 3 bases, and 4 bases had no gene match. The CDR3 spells CASSFSRGLYNEQFF. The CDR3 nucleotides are TGTGCCAGCAGCTTTTCCAGGGGGCTCTACAATGAGCAGTTCTTC.

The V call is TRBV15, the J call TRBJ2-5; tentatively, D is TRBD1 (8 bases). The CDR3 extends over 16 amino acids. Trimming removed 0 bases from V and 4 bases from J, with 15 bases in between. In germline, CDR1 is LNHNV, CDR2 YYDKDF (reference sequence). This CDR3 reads CATSRDTDREGETQYF. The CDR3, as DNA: TGTGCCACCAGCAGAGACACGGACAGGGAGGGAGAGACCCAGTACTTC.

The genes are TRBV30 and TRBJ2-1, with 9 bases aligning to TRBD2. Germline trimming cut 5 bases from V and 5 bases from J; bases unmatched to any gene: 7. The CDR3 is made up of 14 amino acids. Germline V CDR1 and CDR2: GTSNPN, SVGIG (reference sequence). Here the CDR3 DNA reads TGTGCCTGGGATAGCGGGAGAACGGACAATGAGCAGTTCTTC. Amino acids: CAWDSGRTDNEQFF.

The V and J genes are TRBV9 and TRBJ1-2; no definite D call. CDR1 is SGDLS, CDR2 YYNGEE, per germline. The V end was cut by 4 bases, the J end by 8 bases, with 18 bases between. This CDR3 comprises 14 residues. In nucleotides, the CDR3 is TGTGCCAGCAGCCCATCATCCCGGGATCAAGGCTACACCTTC. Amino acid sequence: CASSPSSRDQGYTF.